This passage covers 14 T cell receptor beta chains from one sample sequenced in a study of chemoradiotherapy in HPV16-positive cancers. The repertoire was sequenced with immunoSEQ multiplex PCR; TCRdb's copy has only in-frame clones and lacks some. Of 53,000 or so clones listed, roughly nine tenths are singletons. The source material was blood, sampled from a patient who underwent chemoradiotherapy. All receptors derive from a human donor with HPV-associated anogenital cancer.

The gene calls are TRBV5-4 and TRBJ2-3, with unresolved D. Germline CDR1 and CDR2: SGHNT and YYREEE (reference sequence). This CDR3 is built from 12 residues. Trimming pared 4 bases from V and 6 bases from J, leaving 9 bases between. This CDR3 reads CASSPQADTQYF. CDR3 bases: TGTGCCAGCAGCCCCCAGGCTGATACGCAGTATTTT.

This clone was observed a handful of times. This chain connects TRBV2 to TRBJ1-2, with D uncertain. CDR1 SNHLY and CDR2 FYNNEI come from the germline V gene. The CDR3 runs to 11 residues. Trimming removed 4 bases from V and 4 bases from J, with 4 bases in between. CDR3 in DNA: TGTGCCAGCAGTGTGACCTATGGCTACACCTTC. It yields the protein CASSVTYGYTF. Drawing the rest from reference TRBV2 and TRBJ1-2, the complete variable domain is EPEVTQTPSHQVTQMGQEVILRCVPISNHLYFYWYRQILGQKVEFLVSFYNNEISEKSEIFDDQFSVERPDGSNFTLKIRSTKLEDSAMYFCASSVTYGYTFGSGTRLTVV.

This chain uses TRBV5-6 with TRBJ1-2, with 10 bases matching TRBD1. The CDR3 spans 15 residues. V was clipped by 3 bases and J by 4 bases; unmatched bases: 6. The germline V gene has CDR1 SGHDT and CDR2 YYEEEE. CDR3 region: CASSSLTGGSYGYTF. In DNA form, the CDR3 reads TGTGCCAGCAGCTCCCTGACAGGGGGCAGCTATGGCTACACCTTC.

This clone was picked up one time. CDR3 in amino acids: CASTRGRDSGANVLTF. The DNA for the CDR3 is TGTGCCAGTACCCGGGGCAGGGACTCTGGGGCCAACGTCCTGACTTTC. The chain links TRBV19 to TRBJ2-6, with D possibly called TRBD1 or TRBD2 (5 bases each). V lost 7 bases and J lost 0, with 13 bases in between. Germline V gene lookup returns CDR1 LNHDA and CDR2 SQIVND (reference sequence). CDR3 length: 16 amino acids.

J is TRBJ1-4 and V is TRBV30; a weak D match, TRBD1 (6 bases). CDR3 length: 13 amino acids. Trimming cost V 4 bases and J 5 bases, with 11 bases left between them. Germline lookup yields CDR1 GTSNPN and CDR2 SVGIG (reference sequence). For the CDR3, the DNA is TGTGCCTGGACCGGGAGGGGGAATGAAAAACTGTTTTTT. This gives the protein CAWTGRGNEKLFF.

The CDR3 region is CASRTGLLSYEQYF. The DNA of the CDR3 is TGTGCCAGCAGAACGGGACTCCTCTCCTACGAGCAGTACTTC. The chain recombines TRBV6-5 with TRBJ2-7; tentative D call: TRBD2 (6 bases). Germline CDR1 and CDR2: MNHEY and SVGAGI. Deletions cut 6 bases from V and 0 bases from J, with 12 bases between. The CDR3 loop spans 14 amino acids.

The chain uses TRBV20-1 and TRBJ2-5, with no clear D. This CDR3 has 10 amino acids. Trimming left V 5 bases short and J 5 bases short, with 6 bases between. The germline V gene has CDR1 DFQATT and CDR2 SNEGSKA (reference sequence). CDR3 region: CSALGETQYF. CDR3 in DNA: TGCAGTGCTCTGGGGGAGACCCAGTACTTC.

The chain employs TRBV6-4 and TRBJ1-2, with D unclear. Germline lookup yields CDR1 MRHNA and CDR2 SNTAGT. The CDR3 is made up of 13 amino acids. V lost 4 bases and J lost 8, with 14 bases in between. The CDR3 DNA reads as TGTGCCAGCAGTGCGGACGTGTCTTCAGGCTACACCTTC. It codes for CASSADVSSGYTF.

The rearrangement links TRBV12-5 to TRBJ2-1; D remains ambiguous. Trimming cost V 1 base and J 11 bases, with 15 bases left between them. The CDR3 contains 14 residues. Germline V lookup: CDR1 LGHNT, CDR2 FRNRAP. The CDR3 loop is CASGLGRQRQQQFF. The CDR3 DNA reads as TGTGCTAGTGGTTTGGGCCGGCAAAGGCAGCAGCAGTTCTTC.

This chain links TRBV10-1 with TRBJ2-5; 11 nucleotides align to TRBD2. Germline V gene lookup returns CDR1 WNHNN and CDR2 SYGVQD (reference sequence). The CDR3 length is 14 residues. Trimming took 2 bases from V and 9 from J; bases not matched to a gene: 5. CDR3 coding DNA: TGCGCCAGCAGTGAGCTAGCGGGGGGCCCGGCCCAGTACTTC. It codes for CASSELAGGPAQYF.

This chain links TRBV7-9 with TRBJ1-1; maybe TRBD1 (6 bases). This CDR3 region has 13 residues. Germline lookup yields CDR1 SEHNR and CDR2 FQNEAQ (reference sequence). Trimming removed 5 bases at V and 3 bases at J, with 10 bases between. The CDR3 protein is CASSLGQYTEAFF. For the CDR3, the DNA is TGTGCCAGCAGCCTTGGACAGTACACTGAAGCTTTCTTT.

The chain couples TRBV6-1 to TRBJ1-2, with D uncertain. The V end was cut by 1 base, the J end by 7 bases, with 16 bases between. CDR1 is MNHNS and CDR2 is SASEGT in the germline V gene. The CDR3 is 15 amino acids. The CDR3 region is CASSEGNPDRGGYTF. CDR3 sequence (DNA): TGTGCCAGCAGTGAAGGGAATCCGGATCGGGGTGGCTACACCTTC.

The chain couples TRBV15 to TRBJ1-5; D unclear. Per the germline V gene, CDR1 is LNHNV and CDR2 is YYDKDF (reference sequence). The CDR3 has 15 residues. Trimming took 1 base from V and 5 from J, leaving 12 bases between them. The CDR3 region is CATSRARSRDQPQHF. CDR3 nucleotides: TGTGCCACCAGCAGAGCCCGCTCGAGGGATCAGCCCCAGCATTTT.

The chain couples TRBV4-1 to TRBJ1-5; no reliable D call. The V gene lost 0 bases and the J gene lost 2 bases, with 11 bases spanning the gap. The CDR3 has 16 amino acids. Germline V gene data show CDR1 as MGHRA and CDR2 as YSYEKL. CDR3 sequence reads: CASSQDPVNGNQPQHF. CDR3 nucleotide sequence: TGCGCCAGCAGCCAAGATCCAGTAAACGGCAATCAGCCCCAGCATTTT.